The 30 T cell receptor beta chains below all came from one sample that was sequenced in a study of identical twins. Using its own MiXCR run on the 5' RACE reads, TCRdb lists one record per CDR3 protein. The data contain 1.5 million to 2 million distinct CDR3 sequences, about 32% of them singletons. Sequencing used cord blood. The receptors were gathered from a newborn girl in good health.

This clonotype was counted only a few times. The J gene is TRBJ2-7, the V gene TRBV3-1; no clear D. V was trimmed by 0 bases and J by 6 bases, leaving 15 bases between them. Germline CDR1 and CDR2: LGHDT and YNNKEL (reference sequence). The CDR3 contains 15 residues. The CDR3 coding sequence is TGTGCCAGCAGCCAAGATGTCACGGTTAGGGTCGAGCAGTACTTC. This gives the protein CASSQDVTVRVEQYF.

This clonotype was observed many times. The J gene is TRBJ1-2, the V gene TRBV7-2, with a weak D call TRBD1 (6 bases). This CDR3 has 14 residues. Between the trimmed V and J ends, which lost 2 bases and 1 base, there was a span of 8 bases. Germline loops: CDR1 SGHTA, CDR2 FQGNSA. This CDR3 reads CASSLNRVNYGYTF. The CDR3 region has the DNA TGTGCCAGCAGCTTAAACAGGGTTAACTATGGCTACACCTTC.

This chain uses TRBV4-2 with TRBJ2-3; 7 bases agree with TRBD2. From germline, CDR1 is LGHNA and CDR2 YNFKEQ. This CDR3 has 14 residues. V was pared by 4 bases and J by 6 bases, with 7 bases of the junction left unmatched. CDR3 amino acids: CASSRGRKTDTQYF. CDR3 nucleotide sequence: TGTGCCAGCAGCCGCGGGAGAAAGACCGATACGCAGTATTTT.

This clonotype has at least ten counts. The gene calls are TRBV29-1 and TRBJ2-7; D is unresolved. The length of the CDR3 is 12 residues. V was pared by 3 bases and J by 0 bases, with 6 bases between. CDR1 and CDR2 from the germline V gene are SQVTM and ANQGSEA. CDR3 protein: CSVEVPSYEQYF. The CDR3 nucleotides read TGCAGCGTTGAGGTTCCCTCCTACGAGCAGTACTTC.

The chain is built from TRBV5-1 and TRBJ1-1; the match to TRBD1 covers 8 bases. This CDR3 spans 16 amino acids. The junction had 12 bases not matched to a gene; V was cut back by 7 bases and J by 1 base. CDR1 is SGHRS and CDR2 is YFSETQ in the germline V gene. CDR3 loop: CASRTGSVWGNTEAFF. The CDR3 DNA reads TGCGCCAGCCGGACAGGGAGTGTGTGGGGGAACACTGAAGCTTTCTTT.

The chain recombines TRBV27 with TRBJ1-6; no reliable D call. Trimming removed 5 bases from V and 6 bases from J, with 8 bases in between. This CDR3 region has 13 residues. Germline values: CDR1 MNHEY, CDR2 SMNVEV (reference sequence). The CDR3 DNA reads TGTGCCAGCAGTGGGAACTTTAATTCACCCCTCCACTTT. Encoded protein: CASSGNFNSPLHF.

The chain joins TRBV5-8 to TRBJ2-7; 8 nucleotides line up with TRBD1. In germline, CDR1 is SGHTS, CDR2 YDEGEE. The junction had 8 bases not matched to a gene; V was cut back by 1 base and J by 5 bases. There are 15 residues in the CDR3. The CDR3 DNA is TGTGCCAGCAGCTTGTCGGGGACAGGTGTGGACGAGCAGTACTTC. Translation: CASSLSGTGVDEQYF.

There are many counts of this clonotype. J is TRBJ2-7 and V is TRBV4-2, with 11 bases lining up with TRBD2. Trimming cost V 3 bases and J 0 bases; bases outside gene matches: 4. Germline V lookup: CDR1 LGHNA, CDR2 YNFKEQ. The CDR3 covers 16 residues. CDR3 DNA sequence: TGTGCCAGCAGCCACAAGGGACTAGCGGACTCCTACGAGCAGTACTTC. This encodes CASSHKGLADSYEQYF.

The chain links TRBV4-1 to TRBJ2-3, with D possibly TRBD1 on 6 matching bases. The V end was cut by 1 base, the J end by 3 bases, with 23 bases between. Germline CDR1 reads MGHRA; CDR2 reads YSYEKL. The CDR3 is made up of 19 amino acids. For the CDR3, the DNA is TGCGCCAGCAGCCAAGGGCTGGGACGGCACTCCAGGGGTACAGATACGCAGTATTTT. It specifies CASSQGLGRHSRGTDTQYF.

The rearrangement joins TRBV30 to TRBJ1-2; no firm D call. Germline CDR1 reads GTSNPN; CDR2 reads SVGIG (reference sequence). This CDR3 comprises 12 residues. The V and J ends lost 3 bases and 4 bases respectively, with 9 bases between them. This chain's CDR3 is CAWRHQVYGYTF. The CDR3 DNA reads TGTGCCTGGAGACATCAGGTCTATGGCTACACCTTC.

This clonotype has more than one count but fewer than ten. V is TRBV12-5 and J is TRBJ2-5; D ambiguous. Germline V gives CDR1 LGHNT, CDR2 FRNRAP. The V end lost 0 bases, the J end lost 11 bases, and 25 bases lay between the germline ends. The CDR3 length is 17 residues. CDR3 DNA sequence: TGTGCTAGTGGTTTGGTACTGAATTACTTGGAAAACAATGAGCAGTACTTC. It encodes CASGLVLNYLENNEQYF.

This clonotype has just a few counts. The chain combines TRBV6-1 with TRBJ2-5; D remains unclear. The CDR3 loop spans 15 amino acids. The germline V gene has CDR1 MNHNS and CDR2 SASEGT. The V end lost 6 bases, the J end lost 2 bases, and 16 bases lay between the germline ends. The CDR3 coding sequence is TGTGCCAGCAGAGTAAGCGCCCTCCATCAAGAGACCCAGTACTTC. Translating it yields CASRVSALHQETQYF.

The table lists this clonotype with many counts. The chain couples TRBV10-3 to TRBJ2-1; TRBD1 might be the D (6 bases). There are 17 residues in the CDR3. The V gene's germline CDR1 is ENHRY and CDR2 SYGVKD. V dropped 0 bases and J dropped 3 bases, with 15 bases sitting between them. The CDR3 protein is CAISESDGGPFYNEQFF. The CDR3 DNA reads TGTGCCATCAGTGAGTCGGATGGGGGCCCCTTCTACAATGAGCAGTTCTTC.

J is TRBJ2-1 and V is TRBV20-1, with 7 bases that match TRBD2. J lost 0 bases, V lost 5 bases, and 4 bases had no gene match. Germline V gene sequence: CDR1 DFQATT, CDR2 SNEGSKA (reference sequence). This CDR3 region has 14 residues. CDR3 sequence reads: CSAGDYSSYNEQFF. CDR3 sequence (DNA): TGCAGTGCTGGGGACTATAGCTCCTACAATGAGCAGTTCTTC.

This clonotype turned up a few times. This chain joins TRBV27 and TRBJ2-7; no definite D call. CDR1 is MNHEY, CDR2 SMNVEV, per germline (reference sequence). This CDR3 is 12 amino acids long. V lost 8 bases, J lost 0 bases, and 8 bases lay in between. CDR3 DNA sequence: TGTGCCAGCGGAAGTGGCTCCTACGAGCAGTACTTC. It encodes CASGSGSYEQYF.

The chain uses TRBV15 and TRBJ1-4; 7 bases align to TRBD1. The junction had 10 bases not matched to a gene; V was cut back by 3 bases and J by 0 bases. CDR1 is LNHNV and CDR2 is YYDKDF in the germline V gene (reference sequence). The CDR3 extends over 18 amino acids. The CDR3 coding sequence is TGTGCCACCAGCAGCGGTGGGACAGTCTCCCCAACTAATGAAAAACTGTTTTTT. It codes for CATSSGGTVSPTNEKLFF.

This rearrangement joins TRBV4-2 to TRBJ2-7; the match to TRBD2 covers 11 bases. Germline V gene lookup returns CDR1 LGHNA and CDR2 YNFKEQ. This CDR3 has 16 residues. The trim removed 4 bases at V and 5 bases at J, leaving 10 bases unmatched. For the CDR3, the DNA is TGTGCCAGCAGCCCCCACACACTAGCGGGAGAGGACGAGCAGTACTTC. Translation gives CASSPHTLAGEDEQYF.

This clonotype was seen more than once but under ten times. CDR3 bases: TGTGCCAGCAGCTTACTAGGAAGCCACGAGCAGTACTTC. It translates to CASSLLGSHEQYF. The chain has TRBV7-2 and TRBJ2-7; D unresolved. Trimming took off 2 bases at V and 5 bases at J, with 10 bases between the two ends. CDR1 and CDR2 from the germline V gene are SGHTA and FQGNSA. The CDR3 extends over 13 amino acids.

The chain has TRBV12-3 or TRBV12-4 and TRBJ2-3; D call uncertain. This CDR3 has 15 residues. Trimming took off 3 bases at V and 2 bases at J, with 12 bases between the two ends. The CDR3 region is CASSLGRRPTDTQYF. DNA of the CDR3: TGTGCCAGCAGTTTGGGTCGGCGGCCCACAGATACGCAGTATTTT.

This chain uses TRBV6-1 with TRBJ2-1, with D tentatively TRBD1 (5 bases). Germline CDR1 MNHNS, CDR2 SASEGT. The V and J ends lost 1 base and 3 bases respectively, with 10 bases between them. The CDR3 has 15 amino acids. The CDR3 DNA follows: TGTGCCAGCAGTGAAGGGGCCAGGGACTACAATGAGCAGTTCTTC. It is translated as CASSEGARDYNEQFF.

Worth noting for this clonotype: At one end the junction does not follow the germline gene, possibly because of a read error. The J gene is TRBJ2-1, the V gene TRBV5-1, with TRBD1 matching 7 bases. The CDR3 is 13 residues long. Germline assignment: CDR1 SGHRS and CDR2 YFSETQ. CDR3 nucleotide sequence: TGCACCAGCAGAATCGGACAGGACAATGAGCAGTTCTTC. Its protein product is CTSRIGQDNEQFF.

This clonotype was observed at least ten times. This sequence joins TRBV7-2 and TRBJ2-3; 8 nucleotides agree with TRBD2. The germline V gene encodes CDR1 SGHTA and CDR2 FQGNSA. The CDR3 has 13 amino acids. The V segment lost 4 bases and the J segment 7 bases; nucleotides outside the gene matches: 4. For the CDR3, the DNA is TGTGCCAGCAGCTCGGGACTAGGCAATACGCAGTATTTT. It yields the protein CASSSGLGNTQYF.

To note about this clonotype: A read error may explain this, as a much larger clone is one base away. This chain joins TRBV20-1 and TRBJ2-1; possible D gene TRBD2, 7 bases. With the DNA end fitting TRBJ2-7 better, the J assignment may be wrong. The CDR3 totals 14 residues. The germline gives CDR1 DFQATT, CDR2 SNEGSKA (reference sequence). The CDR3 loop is CSAMRGPSYNEQYF. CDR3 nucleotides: TGCAGTGCTATGCGGGGGCCCTCCTACAATGAGCAGTACTTC.

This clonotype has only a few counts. CDR3 in amino acids: CATPAGGRDTEAFF. The CDR3 nucleotides are TGTGCCACCCCGGCGGGCGGAAGGGACACTGAAGCTTTCTTT. J is TRBJ1-1 and V is TRBV24-1; D gene uncertain. V was clipped by 9 bases and J by 3 bases, with 16 bases between them. Germline V gene data show CDR1 as KGHDR and CDR2 as SFDVKD. This CDR3 region has 14 residues.

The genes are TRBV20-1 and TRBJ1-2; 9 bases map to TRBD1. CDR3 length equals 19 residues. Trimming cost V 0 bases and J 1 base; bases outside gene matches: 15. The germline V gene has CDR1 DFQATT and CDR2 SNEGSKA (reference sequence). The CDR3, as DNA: TGCAGTGCTAGAGATCTTAGGGGGACAGGGACCTTCCTTAACTATGGCTACACCTTC. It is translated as CSARDLRGTGTFLNYGYTF.

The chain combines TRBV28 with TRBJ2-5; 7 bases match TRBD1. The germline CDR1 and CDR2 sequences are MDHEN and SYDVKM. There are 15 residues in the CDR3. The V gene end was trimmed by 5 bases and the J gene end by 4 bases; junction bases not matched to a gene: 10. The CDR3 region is CASSPPRTGGETQYF. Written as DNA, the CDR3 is TGTGCCAGCAGTCCCCCTCGGACAGGTGGAGAGACCCAGTACTTC.

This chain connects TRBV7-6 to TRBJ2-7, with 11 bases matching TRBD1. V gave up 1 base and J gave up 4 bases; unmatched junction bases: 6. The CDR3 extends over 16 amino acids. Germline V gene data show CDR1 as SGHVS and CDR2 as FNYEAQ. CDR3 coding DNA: TGTGCCAGCAGCTTAGTTCCTGGGACAGGGGGGTACGAGCAGTACTTC. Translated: CASSLVPGTGGYEQYF.

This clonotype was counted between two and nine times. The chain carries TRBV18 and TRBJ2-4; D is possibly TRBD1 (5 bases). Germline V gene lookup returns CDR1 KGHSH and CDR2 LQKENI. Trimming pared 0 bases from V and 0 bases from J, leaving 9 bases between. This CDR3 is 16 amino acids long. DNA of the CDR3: TGTGCCAGCTCACCACCGGGGCGGCTAGCCAAAAACATTCAGTACTTC. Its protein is CASSPPGRLAKNIQYF.

The CDR3 loop reads CASSREDREGYTF. The DNA of the CDR3 is TGTGCCAGCAGCCGAGAGGACAGGGAAGGCTACACCTTC. This chain uses TRBV5-6 with TRBJ1-2; 8 bases line up with TRBD1. This CDR3 is built from 13 residues. The junction had 7 bases not matched to a gene; V was cut back by 4 bases and J by 8 bases. Germline V gene sequence: CDR1 SGHDT, CDR2 YYEEEE.

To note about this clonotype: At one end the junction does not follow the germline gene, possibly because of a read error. DNA of the CDR3: TGTGCCACCAGTGAATCGGGACTAGGGGTTGAGCGGTTCTTC. It encodes CATSESGLGVERFF. The V gene is TRBV24-1, the J gene TRBJ2-1, with 8 bases that match TRBD2. Germline V gene data show CDR1 as KGHDR and CDR2 as SFDVKD. The CDR3 runs 14 residues.